This T cell receptor (beta chain) was captured in a study of cytomegalovirus exposure and HLA in healthy donors. For this clone: Its antigen is undetermined.

In germline, CDR1 is LGHNA, CDR2 YNFKEQ. Trimming at V came to 3 bases and at J to 2 bases, leaving 5 bases not matched to a gene. This CDR3 has 15 residues. Study-level points and caveats: There were over 150 TCR beta chains listed as cytomegalovirus-associated. Published work reported that the classifier diagnosed cytomegalovirus status with high specificity and sensitivity.

PCR primers comprised 60 Vbeta and 13 Jbeta primers. Only in-frame clones appear in the TCRdb table, and some are missing; sequencing was by immunoSEQ multiplex PCR. The top ten clones hold 7% to 9% of a sample with approximately 160,000 clones, approximately 77% of them seen once. Sequencing used PBMCs. The gene calls are TRBV4-2 and TRBJ2-5, with 8 positions matching TRBD2. The source is a male donor in good health and CMV-seropositive. Here the CDR3 reads CASSQSLAAQETQYF. The CDR3 DNA sequence: TGTGCCAGCAGCCAGTCACTAGCGGCGCAAGAGACCCAGTACTTC.